This entry features one T cell receptor beta chain sequence. The sample originates from a study of T cell responses to AZD1222 COVID-19 vaccine. Sequencing used immunoSEQ multiplex PCR; TCRdb keeps in-frame clones, though not all of them. The sample lists about 180,000 clones, 90% occurring once. J gave up 8 bases and V 5 bases, and 5 bases lay outside the gene matches. CDR3 length: 13 residues. In germline, CDR1 is MNHEY, CDR2 SMNVEV (reference sequence). The source is an adult in good health. This specimen consisted of peripheral blood, obtained on day 0 of AZD1222 vaccination. This chain connects TRBV27 to TRBJ1-2; 10 positions agree with TRBD1. The DNA for the CDR3 is TGTGCCAGCAGTGACAGGGGGCTTCGCGGCTACACCTTC. Residues: CASSDRGLRGYTF.